The 6 T cell receptor beta chains listed next were all sequenced from one sample in a study of shared clonotypes between healthy human individuals. Sequenced by immunoSEQ multiplex PCR; TCRdb stores in-frame clones only, minus some. The sample records over a million clones, around 98.5% being singletons. Material: naive CD4+ T cells sorted from blood. Sample subset: CD45RA+ positively selected. These receptors were obtained from a man under 40 in good health.

The chain employs TRBV9 and TRBJ1-3; no reliable D call. Deletions cut 0 bases from V and 4 bases from J, with 11 bases between. The V gene's germline CDR1 is SGDLS and CDR2 YYNGEE. CDR3 length equals 15 residues. The CDR3 spells CASSVAARRGNTIYF. DNA of the CDR3: TGTGCCAGCAGCGTAGCGGCCCGGCGGGGAAACACCATATATTTT.

This clone occurred once. The chain uses TRBV25-1 and TRBJ1-1; a possible D gene is TRBD1 (6 bases). There are 16 residues in the CDR3. Germline CDR1 MGHDK, CDR2 SYGVNS. The V end was cut by 3 bases, the J end by 4 bases, with 18 bases between. This CDR3 reads CASSEGYRAGGTEAFF. In DNA form, the CDR3 reads TGTGCCAGCAGTGAGGGTTACAGGGCTGGGGGCACTGAAGCTTTCTTT.

V usage is TRBV27 and J usage is TRBJ2-1; 12 bases fit TRBD1. Germline V gene lookup returns CDR1 MNHEY and CDR2 SMNVEV (reference sequence). With 5 bases clipped from V and 6 bases from J, the junction kept 8 bases outside the gene matches. The CDR3 has 16 amino acids. The CDR3 DNA reads TGTGCCAGCAGTCCAATCGGGACAGGGGGCTTCAATGAGCAGTTCTTC. Its protein product is CASSPIGTGGFNEQFF.

This chain's CDR3 is CASSPAGQGRGAYGYTF. The DNA for the CDR3 is TGTGCCAGCAGCCCGGCGGGACAGGGGAGGGGAGCGTATGGCTACACCTTC. V gene TRBV27 combines with J gene TRBJ1-2; 10 bases agree with TRBD1. Germline CDR1 reads MNHEY; CDR2 reads SMNVEV (reference sequence). CDR3 size: 17 residues. J was trimmed by 5 bases and V by 6 bases; bases with no gene match: 15.

This chain connects TRBV29-1 to TRBJ2-1; D perhaps matches TRBD1 (6 bases). V dropped 0 bases and J dropped 0 bases, with 12 bases sitting between them. The germline gives CDR1 SQVTM, CDR2 ANQGSEA. This CDR3 has 16 residues. The DNA for the CDR3 is TGCAGCGTTGAAGATGAAGGACAGAGCTCCTACAATGAGCAGTTCTTC. Protein: CSVEDEGQSSYNEQFF.

The genes are TRBV5-4 and TRBJ2-3; 8 nucleotides align to TRBD1. There are 13 residues in the CDR3. V gave up 7 bases and J gave up 1 base; unmatched junction bases: 2. Germline CDR1 SGHNT, CDR2 YYREEE (reference sequence). The CDR3 loop reads CASGQGGTDTQYF. CDR3 DNA sequence: TGTGCCAGCGGACAGGGTGGCACAGATACGCAGTATTTT.